The table lists the clone carrying this T cell receptor beta chain with many counts. This sample stems from a study of T cells in Graves' hyperthyroidism and ophthalmopathy. Germline-derived CDR1 and CDR2 are DFQATT and SNEGSKA (reference sequence). Trimming took 6 bases from V and 7 from J, leaving 18 bases between them. The CDR3 has 13 residues. Patients having uncontrolled infection, another autoimmune disease, pregnancy or lactation were not included. PBMCs were derived from roughly 9.6 ml fresh peripheral blood. Using RNA transcripts as the source, TCR beta CDR3 regions were amplified. The TCR CDR3 first-round RT-PCR relied on the HTBI primer set. In TCRdb, the multiplex PCR reads were re-called with MiXCR into one record per CDR3 protein. Counted here are hundreds of thousands of distinct CDR3 sequences, around 13% occurring once; the ten biggest clones make up 20% to 25%.

Material for sequencing was blood. The TCR was taken from a woman in her thirties with Graves' hyperthyroidism. The J gene is TRBJ2-5, the V gene TRBV20-1; D ambiguous. In DNA, the CDR3 is TGCAGTGCAGCCCCCACAACCTGGGCGACCCAGTACTTC. Encoded protein: CSAAPTTWATQYF.